This record looks at one T cell receptor (beta chain) sequence and its context. This clone was picked up a small number of times. It lacks a known antigen. Within one base of it there is no much larger clone, and no base qualities were kept. V lost 0 bases and J lost 3 bases, and the count of bases not matched to a germline gene is 10. The germline V gene (reference sequence) gives CDR1 as SGHNT and CDR2 as YYREEE. The CDR3 runs 18 residues from the cysteine to the phenylalanine. The sequence is cut down to CDR3 DNA, 54 bases in frame from base 1. The source of the sample is a study of cytomegalovirus exposure and HLA in healthy donors (dated by TCRdb to 2016 to 2017). Background on the whole study: An earlier analysis of roughly 630 of the donors reported 250 to 350 Gb of sequence data and some 100 million unique TCR beta sequences from roughly 180 million T cells. An early release that covered several hundred HLA-typed donors contained approximately 320 gigabases of sequencing data and tens of millions of unique TCR sequences. In an earlier analysis of roughly 580 of the donors, high-throughput TCR beta sequencing was used to judge whether each TCR beta V gene segment behaved as functional or pseudogenic. A later genetic analysis took genome-wide SNP genotypes for about 60% of the roughly 670 donors and used that subset as a discovery cohort. The study used immunosequencing to profile the T cell repertoires of about 670 subjects and linked those repertoires to cytomegalovirus serostatus. The study combined high-throughput TCR immunosequencing, statistical association of individual TCRs with disease status, and machine learning to predict cytomegalovirus infection status. Rather than drawing on any new phenotypic data, the later analysis identified candidate immune exposures from TCR beta sequences and the way those sequences occurred across donors. Roughly 5 DR-DQ haplotypes were treated as single units for association and clustering because of strong linkage in the cohort. HLA typing covered class I and class II loci at four-digit resolution. Of the roughly 410 genotyped donors, roughly 76% were placed in the genetic ancestry cluster associated with self-reported Caucasian donors. The number of typed donors differed by locus: roughly 620-640 for A, B, C, DRB1 and DQB1; 500 to 550 for DQA1; approximately 610 for DPA1; and 400 to 480 for DPB1. The study aimed to test whether cataloging public T cell receptors could reveal signatures of past pathogen exposure. Alongside the repertoire data, information on donor age, sex, ethnicity and CMV serostatus was compiled. A separate validation cohort of 90 to 150 different subjects was used in addition to the roughly 620-subject first cohort. A later analysis re-examined previously published TCR beta repertoires from roughly 720 donors and added high-resolution HLA genotyping to investigate patterns of TCR occurrence. On average, roughly 250,000 unique TCR beta nucleotide sequences were sequenced per donor among about 400 genotyped donors of the cohort, with about 17% of those sequences being non-productive. Every discovery cohort repertoire had been produced on one sequencing platform.

The cohort was made up of 500 to 850 healthy bone marrow donors. At the time of sampling, every cohort member was nominally healthy, though immune exposures that went unrecorded were likely present. The donor tested CMV seropositive and was one of the 289 seropositive cohort members. A peripheral blood sample was provided by each donor, and peripheral blood mononuclear cells were used for TCR beta sequencing. The Qiagen DNeasy Blood Extraction Kit was used to extract genomic DNA from the blood cell samples. Findings and caveats that apply to the study as a whole: In the study, around 150 TCR beta chains were listed as associated with cytomegalovirus. When HLA alleles, especially DR and DQ, strongly co-occurred, TCR associations were difficult to assign to individual alleles. Presence/absence analyses assumed roughly uniform sequencing depth across donors, an assumption that may not hold. According to a later analysis, parvovirus B19, influenza, CMV and Epstein-Barr virus appeared linked to several top co-occurrence clusters. In vitro tests confirmed that a few of the cytomegalovirus-associated TCR beta chains recognize cytomegalovirus antigens. In this cohort, only TCR beta chains were sequenced, and detectable features were limited by the absence of alpha or paired-chain data. Broadly in line with IMGT annotations, most TCR beta V segments showed up in productive rearrangements about 87% or about 30% of the time in an earlier analysis of around 550 of the donors. It was suggested by the authors that the approach could potentially be generalized to other disease states and immunological phenotypes. A later genetic analysis associated a missense DCLRE1C variant with V-gene and J-gene trimming of TCR beta chains, and an independent cohort replicated the association. Specific HLA alleles were associated with 15,000 to 20,000 TCR beta sequences at a false discovery rate of 0.05 in a later analysis. A further reported finding was that TCR beta sequences accurately predicted the HLA-A and HLA-B alleles for most subjects in the first cohort. In a later analysis, the rate of TCR association differed among HLA loci, with DRB1 alleles having the most associated TCRs and HLA-C alleles having the fewest. Linkage disequilibrium might explain the correlated functional status among segregating V segments, but an unknown experimental factor could not be excluded. Compared with the approximately 720-donor mean, donors in an Asian-associated ancestry cluster had fewer N-insertions in productive TCRs, according to a later genetic analysis. The classifier was reported to diagnose cytomegalovirus status with high specificity and sensitivity in both the original and validation cohorts. According to a later analysis, most CMV-associated TCR beta chains appeared to be HLA-restricted, and the HLA associations seemed to be driven largely by CMV exposure. Because HLA typing was unavailable for some donors at each locus, only the typed subset was used in association tests. The earlier analysis of about 600 of the donors excluded about 16 rarely observed V segments, including chromosome 9 orphons, because counts were too low. The sequencing pipeline was judged likely to have produced a cluster of highly shared sequence variants as a technical artifact. Some IMGT-functional V segments, including TRBV6-2 and TRBV6-3, could not be told apart with the 87-base-pair reads, so those segments were excluded. In a later analysis, HLA-associated TCR beta chains were found to be more clonally expanded and to have lower generation probabilities than equally common non-associated chains. Most TCR sequences were seen in very few donors, while some public TCRs were found in many individuals. CMV serostatus was the only immune exposure information available for the cohort.

Library preparation was by the immunoSEQ multiplex PCR assay. A mixture of 60 forward primers for TCR Vbeta segments and 13 reverse primers for TCR Jbeta segments was used in the multiplex PCR. The CDR3 region of rearranged TCR beta genes was amplified from genomic DNA with a multiplex PCR assay. The Illumina HiSeq System was used to sequence the amplified TCR beta libraries as 87-base-pair reads. In the source study's methods: Across the 666 repertoires, a later analysis counted tens of millions of unique TCR beta chains, approximately 10 million of which were shared by at least two donors. Raw reads were error-corrected and collapsed into unique sequences by a nearest-neighbor algorithm in which closely related sequences were merged to remove PCR and sequencing errors. CDR3 sequences were aligned to IMGT reference sequences to assign V, D and J gene segments. For a sequence to be retained, at least a six-nucleotide match to both a V gene segment and a J gene segment was required. A rearrangement counted as productive if the CDR3 had no stop codons and remained in frame with V and J, and every other rearrangement counted as non-productive. Following IMGT convention, CDR3 was defined as the stretch from the second conserved V-encoded cysteine up to the conserved J-encoded phenylalanine. Sequences without an unambiguous match to a single V gene segment were excluded from the earlier analysis of 450 to 650 of the donors. In an earlier analysis of approximately 610 of the donors, V segments were called functional above 56.7% productive rearrangements and were called segregating when the between-donor standard deviation exceeded 5%. To diagnose cytomegalovirus status from the catalog of TCR beta chain sequences, a statistical classification framework was built. A later analysis assigned V and J genes by comparing TCR nucleotide sequences with IMGT/GENE-DB human TR gene sequences. The TCRdist pipeline was used in a later analysis to assign CDR3 sequences and most-parsimonious VDJ recombination scenarios. In a later analysis, each TCR beta chain was defined by its CDR3 amino acid sequence together with its V-gene family, and reads lacking a unique V-gene family were excluded. As a way to deal with suspected cross-contamination and a sequencing artifact, a later analysis dropped 592 nucleotide sequences that were highly shared and had low generation probability. In a later analysis, a clonal expansion index for each public chain was calculated from normalized within-repertoire ranks of inferred template counts. In a later analysis, generation probabilities were computed using a VDJ recombination model fitted to out-of-frame rearrangements, and the results were checked against IGoR. In a later analysis, TCR-TCR, TCR-HLA and TCR-CMV co-occurrence was scored with hypergeometric tests, and a repertoire-size bias correction was applied to TCR pairs. False discovery rates were estimated in a later analysis by permuting HLA or CMV assignments 20 times. In a later analysis, co-occurring TCRs were grouped using DBSCAN, with TCRdist sequence similarity added in when clustering inside HLA-allele-positive subsets. Repertoires with fewer than 30,000 or more than 120,000 public chains, plus five repertoires with anomalous nucleotide sharing, were excluded from co-occurrence clustering. TCRdb stores this immuneACCESS table with in-frame sequences only. Part of the clones is absent; in the studies checked, under half of the shortfall reflects unresolved V genes, and no reason is known for the rest. D and trimming come from the DNA, and the V and J calls and clone size come from that table. The sample records about 160,000 clones, around 65% of which are singletons. The ten biggest clones cover around 3% of the sample.

Material for sequencing was PBMCs. This TCR was sampled from a woman in her 40s in good health and CMV-seropositive. The rearrangement combines TRBV5-4 with TRBJ2-3, with 10 bases aligning to TRBD2. CDR3 region: CASSLDGGASGSTDTQYF. Here is the DNA: TGTGCCAGCAGCTTGGATGGGGGGGCTAGCGGGAGTACAGATACGCAGTATTTT. The CDR3, completed at both ends by the reference TRBV5-4 and TRBJ2-3 genes, gives the full variable domain ETGVTQSPTHLIKTRGQQVTLRCSSQSGHNTVSWYQQALGQGPQFIFQYYREEENGRGNFPPRFSGLQFPNYSSELNVNALELDDSALYLCASSLDGGASGSTDTQYFGPGTRLTVL.